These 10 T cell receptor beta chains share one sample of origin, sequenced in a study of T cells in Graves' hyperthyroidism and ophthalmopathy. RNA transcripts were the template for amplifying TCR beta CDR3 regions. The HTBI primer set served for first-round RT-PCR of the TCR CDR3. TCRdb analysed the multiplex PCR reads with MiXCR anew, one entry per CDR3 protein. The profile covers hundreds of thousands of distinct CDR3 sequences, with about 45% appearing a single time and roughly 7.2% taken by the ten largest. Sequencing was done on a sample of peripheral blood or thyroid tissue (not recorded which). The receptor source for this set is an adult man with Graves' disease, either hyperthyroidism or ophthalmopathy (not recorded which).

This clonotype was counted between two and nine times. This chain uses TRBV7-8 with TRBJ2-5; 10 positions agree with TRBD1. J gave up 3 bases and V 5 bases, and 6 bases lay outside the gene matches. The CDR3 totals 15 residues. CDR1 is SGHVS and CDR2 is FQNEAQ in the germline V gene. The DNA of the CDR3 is TGTGCCAGCAGCCCAACTGGGACAGGGGAAGAGACCCAGTACTTC. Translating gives CASSPTGTGEETQYF. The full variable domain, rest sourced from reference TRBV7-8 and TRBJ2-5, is GAGVSQSPRYKVAKRGQDVALRCDPISGHVSLFWYQQALGQGPEFLTYFQNEAQLDKSGLPSDRFFAERPEGSVSTLKIQRTQQEDSAVYLCASSPTGTGEETQYFGPGTRLLVL.

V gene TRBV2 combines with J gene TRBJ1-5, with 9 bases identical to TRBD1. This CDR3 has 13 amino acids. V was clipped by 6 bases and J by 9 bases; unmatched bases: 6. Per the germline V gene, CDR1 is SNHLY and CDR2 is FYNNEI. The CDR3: CASRDRGIGPQHF. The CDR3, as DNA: TGTGCCAGCAGGGACAGGGGTATTGGGCCCCAGCATTTT.

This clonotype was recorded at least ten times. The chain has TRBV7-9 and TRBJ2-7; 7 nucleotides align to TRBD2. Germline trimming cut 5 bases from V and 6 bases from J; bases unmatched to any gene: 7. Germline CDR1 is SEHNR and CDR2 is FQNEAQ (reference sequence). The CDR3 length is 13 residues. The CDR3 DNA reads TGTGCCAGCAGCCCTGGCGGGGGAGGCGAGCAGTACTTC. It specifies CASSPGGGGEQYF.

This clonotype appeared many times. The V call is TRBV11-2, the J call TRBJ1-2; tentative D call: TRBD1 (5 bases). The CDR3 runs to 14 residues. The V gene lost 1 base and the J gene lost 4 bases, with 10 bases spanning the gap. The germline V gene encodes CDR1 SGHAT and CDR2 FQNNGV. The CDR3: CASSLGDGAYGYTF. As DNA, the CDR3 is TGTGCCAGCAGCTTAGGGGACGGTGCCTATGGCTACACCTTC.

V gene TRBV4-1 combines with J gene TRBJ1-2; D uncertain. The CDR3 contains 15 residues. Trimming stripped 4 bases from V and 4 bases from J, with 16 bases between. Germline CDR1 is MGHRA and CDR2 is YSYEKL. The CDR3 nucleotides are TGCGCCAGCAGCCCCCGTTCAGTCGTACGCTATGGCTACACCTTC. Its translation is CASSPRSVVRYGYTF.

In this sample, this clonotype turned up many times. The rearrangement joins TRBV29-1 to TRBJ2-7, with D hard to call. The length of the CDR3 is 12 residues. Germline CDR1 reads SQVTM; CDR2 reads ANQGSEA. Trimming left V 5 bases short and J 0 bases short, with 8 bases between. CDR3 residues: CSVRNSSYEQYF. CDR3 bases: TGCAGCGTTCGGAACAGCTCCTACGAGCAGTACTTC.

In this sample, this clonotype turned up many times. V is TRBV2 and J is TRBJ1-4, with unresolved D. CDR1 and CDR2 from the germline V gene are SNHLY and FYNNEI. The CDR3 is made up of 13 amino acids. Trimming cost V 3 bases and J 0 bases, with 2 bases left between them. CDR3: CASSDATNEKLFF. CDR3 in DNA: TGTGCCAGCAGTGATGCAACTAATGAAAAACTGTTTTTT.

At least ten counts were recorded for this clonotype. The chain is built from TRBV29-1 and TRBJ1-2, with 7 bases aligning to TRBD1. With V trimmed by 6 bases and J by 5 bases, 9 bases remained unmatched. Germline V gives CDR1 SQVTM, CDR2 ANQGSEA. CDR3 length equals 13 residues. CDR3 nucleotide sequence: TGCAGCGTGGACCAGGGGGGACAATATGGCTACACCTTC. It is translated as CSVDQGGQYGYTF.

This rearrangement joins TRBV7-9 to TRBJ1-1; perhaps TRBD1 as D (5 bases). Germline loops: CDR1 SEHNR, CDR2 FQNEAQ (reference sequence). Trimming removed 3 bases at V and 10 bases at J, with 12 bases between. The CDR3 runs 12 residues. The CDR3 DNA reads TGTGCCAGCAGCTTTGAGGGAGGGGTAGCTTTCTTT. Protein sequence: CASSFEGGVAFF.

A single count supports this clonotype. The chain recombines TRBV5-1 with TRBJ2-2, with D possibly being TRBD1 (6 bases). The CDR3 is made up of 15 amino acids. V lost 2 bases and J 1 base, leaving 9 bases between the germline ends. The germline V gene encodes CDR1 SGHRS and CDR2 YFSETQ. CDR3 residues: CASSFEQGNTGELFF. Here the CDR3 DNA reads TGCGCCAGCAGCTTTGAACAGGGGAACACCGGGGAGCTGTTTTTT.